This T cell receptor (beta chain) was obtained from a study of CD8 T cells in ankylosing spondylitis. Study outcomes and limitations: Researchers reportedly found disease-linked clones significantly enriched in matched ankylosing spondylitis synovial fluid.

Molecular-barcoded quantitative 5'-RACE produced these TCR beta libraries. TCRdb used MiXCR to reprocess the 5' RACE reads, holding one entry per CDR3 protein. Among about 36,000 distinct CDR3 sequences listed, around an eighth were seen once. Germline assignment: CDR1 MNHEY and CDR2 SVGAGI. The germline V and J ends were trimmed by 1 base and 4 bases, with 11 bases remaining between them. This CDR3 has 15 residues. This clonotype has a handful of counts. Its antigen remains unknown. This clonotype originated in a male donor with ankylosing spondylitis. J is TRBJ2-1 and V is TRBV6-5; tentatively, D is TRBD1 or TRBD2 (5 bases each). Material for sequencing was synovial fluid, either unsorted or a sorted T cell fraction (not recorded which). The CDR3 loop is CASSYWGRPYNEQFF. The CDR3 DNA sequence: TGTGCCAGCAGTTACTGGGGACGCCCGTACAATGAGCAGTTCTTC.